This TCR beta chain was profiled in a study of technical replicates of blood from several donors. This clone was counted once. The CDR3 is 16 amino acids. With V trimmed by 8 bases and J by 1 base, 13 bases remained unmatched. CDR1 LNHDA and CDR2 SQIVND come from the germline V gene (reference sequence). Some clones are missing from TCRdb's copy, which holds only in-frame ones; the method was immunoSEQ multiplex PCR. The sample includes about 85,000 clones, over 90% seen only once; the top ten take approximately 0.27%. The sequence was collected from a human donor in good health. The rearrangement links TRBV19 to TRBJ1-1, with 7 nucleotides matching TRBD1. Sample: T cells isolated from PBMCs. This CDR3 reads CASHEAWGQRNTEAFF. The CDR3 DNA sequence: TGTGCCAGTCATGAGGCTTGGGGACAGCGGAACACTGAAGCTTTCTTT.